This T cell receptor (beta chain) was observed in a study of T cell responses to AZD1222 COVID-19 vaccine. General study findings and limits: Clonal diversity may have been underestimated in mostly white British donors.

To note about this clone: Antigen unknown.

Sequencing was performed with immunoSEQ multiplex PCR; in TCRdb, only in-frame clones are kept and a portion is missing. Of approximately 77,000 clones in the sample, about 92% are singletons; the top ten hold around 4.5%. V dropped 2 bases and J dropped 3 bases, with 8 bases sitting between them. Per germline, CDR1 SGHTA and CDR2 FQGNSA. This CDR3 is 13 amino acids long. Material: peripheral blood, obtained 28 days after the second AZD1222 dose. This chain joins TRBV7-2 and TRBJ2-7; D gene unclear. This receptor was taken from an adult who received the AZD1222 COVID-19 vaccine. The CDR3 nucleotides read TGTGCCAGCAGCTTACCGCTCTACTACGAGCAGTACTTC. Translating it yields CASSLPLYYEQYF.